This T cell receptor beta chain was identified during a study of blood T cells in healthy people across ages. Notes on the study in general: PBMCs went unsorted, and a conclusive naive versus antigen-experienced comparison was therefore prevented.

PCR was performed a second time for roughly 7 to 11 cycles using a sample-barcoded 5' primer and a J-beta primer mix. One entry per CDR3 protein results from TCRdb running MiXCR on the 5' RACE reads. The sample includes some 790,000 distinct CDR3 sequences, 25% to 35% seen only once; the top ten take 15% to 20%. The germline V gene has CDR1 MDHEN and CDR2 SYDVKM. This CDR3 region has 16 residues. V was trimmed by 6 bases and J by 1 base, leaving 16 bases between them. The table lists this clonotype with a few counts. The target antigen is unknown. This chain connects TRBV28 to TRBJ1-5; no firm D call. The sequencing sample was made of blood. The TCR originated in a woman over 75 in good health. CDR3 protein: CASSPAGGLSNQPQHF. CDR3 DNA sequence: TGTGCCAGCAGCCCCGCCGGAGGGTTAAGCAATCAGCCCCAGCATTTT.